This is a list of T cell receptor beta chains from one sample in a study of response to subunit inactivated influenza vaccine. From the RT-PCR reads, TCRdb called clonotypes with MiXCR, one entry per CDR3 protein. The table has under 800,000 distinct CDR3 sequences, about 15% seen once. The material was PBMCs from blood, obtained about 14 days before vaccination. The source is a man between 50 and 59 years old who received an inactivated influenza vaccine. CDR3s include the opening cysteine and the closing phenylalanine or tryptophan. Clone size is shown for a subset of rows, as once, few, many or a class of expanded clone.

V gene	J gene	clone size	CDR3 protein
TRBV7-2	TRBJ2-7	many	CASSQAFGFYEQYF
TRBV27	TRBJ2-5	few	CATLSLGETQYF
TRBV7-8	TRBJ1-2	few	CASSPGTGRDYTF
TRBV5-6	TRBJ2-6	-	CASSLGLAGVSGANVLTF
TRBV7-9	TRBJ2-1	-	CASSPWGLAGGNEQFF
TRBV4-2	TRBJ1-1	-	CASSQGTGTNTEAFF
TRBV7-2	TRBJ2-1	-	CASSYLAGGPQEQFF
TRBV7-2	TRBJ2-3	-	CASSLRTSGTGDTQYF
TRBV6-5	TRBJ1-5	few	CASSYVFHLVGGNQPQHF
TRBV29-1	TRBJ2-3	-	CSVGMNSGRAGTDTQYF
TRBV3-1	TRBJ2-3	-	CASSHGTDTQYF
TRBV5-1	TRBJ2-7	few	CASSPTPYSSQEQYF
TRBV4-2	TRBJ2-1	few	CASSQPADLKRNGQFF
TRBV7-8	TRBJ1-5	-	CASSLGASSGQPQHF
TRBV11-1	TRBJ1-1	many	CASSWSRSTEAFF
TRBV7-2	TRBJ1-2	-	CASSLDYRGHDYGYTF
TRBV6-5	TRBJ2-7	few	CASSYSRAGSAYEQYF
TRBV12-3/TRBV12-4	TRBJ1-2	-	CASRHLPETANYGYTF
TRBV18	TRBJ2-7	few	CASSHEGVQYF
TRBV19	TRBJ2-3	-	CASSSQRADTQYF